Below, one TCR beta chain is given with its context. The antigen it recognizes is unknown. Within one base of it there is no much larger clone, and no base qualities were kept. This specimen belongs to a study of T cell repertoires in cytomegalovirus infection (dated by TCRdb to between 2018 and 2021). Context from the whole study: Peptide stimulations targeted recently identified HLA-C-restricted CMV epitopes, whose presentation resists viral immunomodulation, together with well-studied HLA-B-restricted epitopes. Donor HLA type was relevant to the analysis, because carriage of CMV infection together with the matching HLA type was indicated by public TCR beta signatures.

CDR1 and CDR2 are read off the germline V gene as MDHEN and SYDVKM. From the cysteine up to the phenylalanine, the CDR3 has a length of 14 residues. The sequence is cut down to CDR3 DNA, 42 bases in frame from base 1. V loses 3 bases at its end and J loses 7 bases; junction bases beyond the gene matches: 4. What the research found in general, with its limitations: In both this cohort and an independent roughly 350-donor cohort, the cumulative frequency of public TCR beta family members distinguished carriers of CMV infection plus the relevant HLA type. The ex vivo response was dominated by HLA-C-restricted CMV-specific TCR beta clonotypes, and the single most frequent clonotype in two of eight donors was supplied by these HLA-C-restricted clonotypes.

These reads were obtained on an Illumina HiSeq 1500. TCRdb itself trimmed the public reads at Q25 with fastp, ran MiXCR and retained productive beta chains. All rows with the same CDR3 protein become a single entry with the most common DNA and genes. The sample table contains a few hundred thousand distinct CDR3 sequences; only one count was recorded for around a quarter of them. The top ten constitute 10% to 15% of the sample. The intended sense of this specimen's treatment or condition label: in vitro stimulation with specific CMV peptide epitopes to enrich CMV-specific T cells. This clonotype originated in a human donor in good health (CMV status not recorded). Some clones in this sample may be carry-over from other donors' samples. The chain employs TRBV28 and TRBJ2-2; 8 central bases correspond to TRBD2. This specimen was cultured PBMCs, taken from culture after CMV antigen stimulation. The DNA sequence follows: TGTGCCAGCAGTTTTCGGGAGGGGTACGGGGAGCTGTTTTTT. This translates into CASSFREGYGELFF.